The T cell receptor (beta chain) under discussion was sequenced for a study of blood T cells in healthy people across ages. General study results and limits: The fall in TCR beta diversity per million T cells was roughly linear with age. Across samples, TCR beta diversity tracked strongly with naive T cell percentage.

The CDR3 is made up of 15 amino acids. Germline CDR1 is LNHNV and CDR2 is YYDKDF (reference sequence). Trimming at V came to 4 bases and at J to 7 bases, leaving 7 bases not matched to a gene. No fewer than 5 micrograms of total RNA were isolated from every sample. This clonotype was recorded a few times. Its antigen is undetermined. PCR was performed a second time for roughly 7 to 12 cycles using a sample-barcoded 5' primer and a J-beta primer mix. TCRdb re-analysed the 5' RACE reads in MiXCR, keeping a single row per CDR3 protein. The data contain around 500,000 distinct CDR3 sequences, about 27% of them singletons. This same sample was also taken into another study, of T cells of mothers and their children. That report notes: Per child, about 3 million TCR beta CDR3 reads were obtained, against over 9.5 million per mother.

This chain connects TRBV15 to TRBJ2-1; 10 nucleotides line up with TRBD2. Sequencing used blood. The receptor comes from a boy between 2 and 10 years old in good health. The CDR3 reads CATSTQREGRNEQFF. CDR3 sequence (DNA): TGTGCCACCAGCACACAGCGGGAGGGCCGAAATGAGCAGTTCTTC.